Below, 19 T cell receptor beta chains from the same sample are listed, as sequenced in a study of blood T cell repertoires in COVID-19. The assay was immunoSEQ multiplex PCR, and TCRdb's table has in-frame clones only and misses some. The table has about 150,000 clones, about 85% seen once. Sequencing was carried out using peripheral blood. The receptors come from a woman in her thirties or forties with active or convalescent COVID-19.

The chain links TRBV15 to TRBJ2-1; D perhaps matches TRBD2 (5 bases). CDR3 length: 12 residues. Germline CDR1 reads LNHNV; CDR2 reads YYDKDF (reference sequence). Deletions cut 1 base from V and 10 bases from J, with 8 bases between. The CDR3 DNA follows: TGTGCCACCAGCAGAGTGGACTCGGAGCAGTTCTTC. Translation gives CATSRVDSEQFF.

The CDR3: CASSLTSPGNTEAFF. CDR3 nucleotides: TGTGCCAGCAGCTTAACCTCACCAGGGAACACTGAAGCTTTCTTT. The chain joins TRBV7-6 to TRBJ1-1; D remains ambiguous. CDR3 length: 15 amino acids. The germline CDR1 and CDR2 sequences are SGHVS and FNYEAQ. Trimming stripped 2 bases from V and 1 base from J, with 11 bases between.

This clone has a handful of counts. This sequence joins TRBV21-1 and TRBJ1-2. TRBV21-1 is tagged as a pseudogene. The CDR3 is made up of 11 amino acids. The CDR3 reads CASSNGVGYTF. The CDR3 DNA sequence: TGTGCCAGCAGCAACGGGGTTGGCTACACCTTC.

The chain links TRBV28 to TRBJ1-6; D call uncertain. CDR1 MDHEN and CDR2 SYDVKM come from the germline V gene. With 8 bases removed from V and 0 bases from J, the gap between germline ends came to 11 bases. The CDR3 loop spans 15 amino acids. The CDR3 reads CASCPGSSYNSPLHF. The CDR3 nucleotides read TGTGCCAGCTGTCCGGGGAGCTCCTATAATTCACCCCTCCACTTT. The full variable domain, with the rest looked up from reference TRBV28 and TRBJ1-6, is DVKVTQSSRYLVKRTGEKVFLECVQDMDHENMFWYRQDPGLGLRLIYFSYDVKMKEKGDIPEGYSVSREKKERFSLILESASTNQTSMYLCASCPGSSYNSPLHFGNGTRLTVT.

This clone has only a few counts. The chain joins TRBV12-3 or TRBV12-4 to TRBJ1-6; D is undetermined. Trimming pared 7 bases from V and 5 bases from J, leaving 9 bases between. This CDR3 spans 13 amino acids. CDR3 region: CASKPLNNSPLHF. CDR3 in DNA: TGTGCCAGCAAGCCTCTAAATAATTCACCCCTCCACTTT.

This rearrangement joins TRBV7-9 to TRBJ1-2; TRBD1 matches 8 bases. This CDR3 region has 14 residues. The germline V gene encodes CDR1 SEHNR and CDR2 FQNEAQ (reference sequence). J gave up 3 bases and V 8 bases, and 8 bases lay outside the gene matches. The CDR3 protein is CASGLTGVDYGYTF. The CDR3 bases are TGTGCCAGCGGGCTGACAGGGGTAGACTATGGCTACACCTTC.

The chain couples TRBV4-1 to TRBJ1-5; 9 bases agree with TRBD1. The CDR3 sequence is 16 residues long. The V and J ends lost 2 bases and 5 bases, in that order; junction bases with no gene match: 7. Germline V gene data show CDR1 as MGHRA and CDR2 as YSYEKL. The CDR3 is CASSQKGTGRDQPQHF. The CDR3 region has the DNA TGCGCCAGCAGCCAAAAGGGGACAGGGAGGGATCAGCCCCAGCATTTT.

This chain uses TRBV6-1 with TRBJ1-4; a possible D gene is TRBD1 (5 bases). The CDR3 is made up of 15 amino acids. V lost 3 bases, J lost 8 bases, and 16 bases lay in between. Germline V gene lookup returns CDR1 MNHNS and CDR2 SASEGT. The CDR3 sequence: CASSEVWGAWEKLFF. The CDR3 bases are TGTGCCAGCAGTGAGGTGTGGGGCGCGTGGGAAAAACTGTTTTTT.

A remark on this clone: Compared with germline, one end of the junction differs, possibly owing to a read error. CDR3 DNA sequence: TGCGCCAGCAGCCAGATACTAGGGGACAGGGGCGCCCTCCACTTC. It translates to CASSQILGDRGALHF. This chain uses TRBV4-3 with TRBJ1-2, with TRBD1 matching 10 bases. CDR3 length: 15 residues. Per the germline V gene, CDR1 is LGHNA and CDR2 is YSLEER.

The chain has TRBV5-1 and TRBJ2-3, with D possibly being TRBD2 (6 bases). Looked up from germline, CDR1 is SGHRS and CDR2 is YFSETQ. The CDR3 is 15 amino acids. The V end lost 3 bases, the J end lost 0 bases, and 11 bases lay between the germline ends. The CDR3 coding sequence is TGCGCCAGCAGCTCGTGGGGGGATAGCACAGATACGCAGTATTTT. Its translation is CASSSWGDSTDTQYF.

The chain couples TRBV3-1 (or the pseudogene TRBV3-2) to TRBJ2-1, with 8 bases matching TRBD2. With V trimmed by 1 base and J by 6 bases, 5 bases remained unmatched. The CDR3 covers 15 residues. CDR1 and CDR2 (germline): LGHDT, YNNKEL (reference sequence). The DNA for the CDR3 is TGTGCCAGCAGCCAAGTCGGGGGGGCCCCCAATGAGCAGTTCTTC. Encoded protein: CASSQVGGAPNEQFF.

This clone was seen a single time. This rearrangement joins TRBV28 to TRBJ2-7, with no clear D. From germline, CDR1 is MDHEN and CDR2 SYDVKM. V lost 7 bases to trimming and J lost 7 bases, with 14 bases between them. The CDR3 extends over 12 amino acids. CDR3 bases: TGTGCCAGCATGGAAGGCGGCCGGGAGCAGTACTTC. Translation: CASMEGGREQYF.

CDR3 sequence reads: CSVSGSRGNTGELFF. The CDR3 DNA reads as TGCAGCGTTTCAGGATCCAGGGGAAACACCGGGGAGCTGTTTTTT. This chain uses TRBV29-1 with TRBJ2-2, with D maybe TRBD1 (6 bases). V was clipped by 5 bases and J by 2 bases, with 15 bases between them. From germline, CDR1 is SQVTM and CDR2 ANQGSEA. The CDR3 is made up of 15 amino acids.

The genes are TRBV6-5 and TRBJ2-3; D not resolved. Germline loops: CDR1 MNHEY, CDR2 SVGAGI. V was clipped by 6 bases and J by 5 bases, with 6 bases between them. The CDR3 consists of 11 residues. In nucleotides, the CDR3 is TGTGCCAGCAGCCTCCGAGATACGCAGTATTTT. As protein: CASSLRDTQYF.

This rearrangement joins TRBV5-6 to TRBJ2-7; 8 positions match TRBD1. This CDR3 comprises 15 residues. Germline trimming cut 4 bases from V and 3 bases from J; bases unmatched to any gene: 9. Germline lookup yields CDR1 SGHDT and CDR2 YYEEEE. CDR3 coding DNA: TGTGCCAGCAGCGGCCTTCGCAGGGGGCTCTACGAGCAGTACTTC. Translation gives CASSGLRRGLYEQYF.

This chain uses TRBV27 with TRBJ2-7; 9 nucleotides agree with TRBD2. Germline assignment: CDR1 MNHEY and CDR2 SMNVEV (reference sequence). The J segment lost 4 bases and the V segment lost 0 bases, leaving 4 bases of the junction unmatched. The CDR3 consists of 15 residues. DNA for the CDR3: TGTGCCAGCAGTTTATCCAGCGGGGGGCCTTACGAGCAGTACTTC. It codes for CASSLSSGGPYEQYF.

V usage is TRBV3-1 (or the pseudogene TRBV3-2) and J usage is TRBJ1-1; unclear D gene. Per the germline V gene, CDR1 is LGHDT and CDR2 is YNNKEL (reference sequence). V lost 2 bases, J lost 2 bases, and 9 bases lay in between. The CDR3 is 14 residues long. The DNA of the CDR3 is TGTGCCAGCAGCCAAATTTCAGGCAACACTGAAGCTTTCTTT. This sequence encodes CASSQISGNTEAFF.

The chain couples TRBV5-1 to TRBJ1-1, with D maybe TRBD1 (6 bases). The CDR3 length is 14 residues. V was shortened by 4 bases and J by 5 bases, with 15 bases between the two germline ends. Germline CDR1 reads SGHRS; CDR2 reads YFSETQ. The CDR3 sequence is CASSLWGGNTEAFF. CDR3 nucleotides: TGCGCCAGCAGCCTTTGGGGGGGCAATACTGAAGCTTTCTTT.

The genes are TRBV10-1 and TRBJ1-1; D is unresolved. The CDR3 is 14 amino acids. The germline V and J ends were trimmed by 5 bases and 0 bases, with 10 bases remaining between them. CDR1 and CDR2 from the germline V gene are WNHNN and SYGVQD (reference sequence). The CDR3 DNA reads as TGCGCCAGCAGTACGGGAACAATGAACACTGAAGCTTTCTTT. This sequence encodes CASSTGTMNTEAFF.